A single sample is the source of the 15 T cell receptor beta chains below, sequenced in a study of T cell repertoires in cytomegalovirus infection. MiXCR, run by TCRdb on the reads, gives a single entry per CDR3 protein. The table has hundreds of thousands of distinct CDR3 sequences, about 40% seen once; the top ten hold around 2.8%. Sequencing used PBMCs. The receptors originated from a human donor in good health (CMV status not recorded). Some clones in this sample may be carry-over from other donors' samples.

This clonotype was picked up many times. Compared with germline, one end of the junction differs, possibly owing to a read error. The V and J genes are TRBV7-7 and TRBJ1-3; no reliable D call. The germline gives CDR1 SSHAT, CDR2 FNYEAQ (reference sequence). This CDR3 has 13 amino acids. The CDR3 here is CASSLERGNTIYF. Written as DNA, the CDR3 is TGTGCTAGCAGCTTAGAGAGGGGAAACACCATATATTTT.

Turning to this clonotype: At one boundary the junction diverges from the germline segment, which might be a read error. The chain links TRBV7-7 to TRBJ2-7; no clear D. CDR1 is SSHAT and CDR2 is FNYEAQ in the germline V gene (reference sequence). The CDR3 sequence is 12 residues long. The CDR3 spells CASSSLDDEQYF. CDR3 DNA sequence: TGTGCTAGCAGCTCGCTCGACGACGAGCAGTACTTC.

The rearrangement joins TRBV20-1 to TRBJ2-5, with D perhaps matching TRBD1 or TRBD2 (6 bases each). CDR3 length: 15 residues. Trimming removed 0 bases at V and 5 bases at J, with 16 bases between. Germline CDR1 and CDR2: DFQATT and SNEGSKA (reference sequence). CDR3 in amino acids: CSARDAPGAGETQYF. For the CDR3, the DNA is TGCAGTGCTAGAGATGCTCCGGGGGCGGGGGAGACCCAGTACTTC.

This clonotype was observed once. The chain links TRBV6-6 to TRBJ2-2; TRBD2 matches 10 bases. This CDR3 contains 15 residues. Germline values: CDR1 MNHNY, CDR2 SVGAGI (reference sequence). The V and J ends lost 6 bases and 5 bases, in that order; junction bases with no gene match: 6. The CDR3 region is CASRPLAGSTGELFF. CDR3 bases: TGTGCCAGCAGGCCACTAGCGGGGTCAACCGGGGAGCTGTTTTTT.

The V call is TRBV29-1, the J call TRBJ2-7; D is tentatively TRBD1 or TRBD2 (5 bases each). The germline CDR1 and CDR2 sequences are SQVTM and ANQGSEA. This CDR3 comprises 12 residues. With 6 bases removed from V and 3 bases from J, the gap between germline ends came to 12 bases. The CDR3 nucleotides read TGCAGCGTCGGGGACGGAGACTACGAGCAGTACTTC. It specifies CSVGDGDYEQYF.

This chain joins TRBV4-1 and TRBJ1-1, with D possibly matching TRBD1 (6 bases). Germline CDR1 is MGHRA and CDR2 is YSYEKL. This CDR3 comprises 18 residues. Trimming left V 5 bases short and J 1 base short, with 23 bases between. The CDR3 loop reads CASSTPHGRGGWNTEAFF. The DNA for the CDR3 is TGCGCCAGCAGCACACCTCACGGGCGGGGGGGCTGGAACACTGAAGCTTTCTTT.

The chain recombines TRBV5-1 with TRBJ2-7; D is perhaps TRBD2 (6 bases). Germline CDR1 SGHRS, CDR2 YFSETQ. The CDR3 extends over 16 amino acids. Between the trimmed V and J ends, which lost 4 bases and 0 bases, there was a span of 17 bases. CDR3 nucleotides: TGCGCCAGCAGCCCAGCGGGCCGTCAAAGCTCCTACGAGCAGTACTTC. It encodes CASSPAGRQSSYEQYF.

V usage is TRBV24-1 and J usage is TRBJ1-5; 7 positions agree with TRBD1. With 7 bases clipped from V and 4 bases from J, the junction kept 3 bases outside the gene matches. Germline CDR1 and CDR2: KGHDR and SFDVKD. The CDR3 consists of 13 residues. CDR3 amino acids: CATSLQGNQPQHF. CDR3 coding DNA: TGTGCCACCAGCCTACAGGGGAATCAGCCCCAGCATTTT.

V is TRBV30 and J is TRBJ2-7, with D possibly being TRBD1 or TRBD2 (6 bases each). Germline values: CDR1 GTSNPN, CDR2 SVGIG (reference sequence). Trimming pared 6 bases from V and 5 bases from J, leaving 17 bases between. This CDR3 is built from 13 residues. The CDR3 region has the DNA TGTGCCTGTTCCTGGGGGGCGAGGGACGAGCAGTACTTC. Translating gives CACSWGARDEQYF.

As regards this clonotype: Just one base apart from a much larger clone, this may be a read error. The conserved closing phenylalanine or tryptophan is absent in this CDR3, likely reflecting a read error. CDR3 sequence: CASSLAIGTDTQYS. CDR3 nucleotides: TGTGCCAGCAGCTTAGCGATAGGCACAGATACGCAGTATTCT. V is TRBV7-6 and J is TRBJ2-3; the D is unclear. The V end was cut by 0 bases, the J end by 1 base, with 5 bases between. Germline-derived CDR1 and CDR2 are SGHVS and FNYEAQ. The CDR3 has 14 residues.

Remarks on this clonotype: This may arise from a read error, as a much more abundant clone is one base away. The chain carries TRBV7-4 and TRBJ1-3; D unclear. CDR3 length: 13 amino acids. The germline gives CDR1 SGHVT, CDR2 SQSDAQ. The CDR3 DNA follows: TGTGACAGCAGCTTACGCTCTGGAAACACCATATATTTT. Amino acids: CDSSLRSGNTIYF. The full variable domain, its missing parts supplied by reference TRBV7-4 and TRBJ1-3, is GAGVSQSPRYKVAKRGRDVALRCDSISGHVTLYWYRQTLGQGSEVLTYSQSDAQRDKSGRPSGRFSAERPERSVSTLKIQRTEQGDSAVYLCDSSLRSGNTIYFGEGSWLTVV.

This clonotype was picked up a small number of times. The J gene is TRBJ2-5, the V gene TRBV5-1; the D call may be TRBD1 or TRBD2 (6 bases each). The germline gives CDR1 SGHRS, CDR2 YFSETQ. The CDR3 totals 17 residues. The V end lost 4 bases, the J end lost 1 base, and 20 bases lay between the germline ends. CDR3 nucleotides: TGCGCCAGCAGCCCCGGGACTTCAAGGGGGACCCAAGAGACCCAGTACTTC. It encodes CASSPGTSRGTQETQYF.

At least ten counts were recorded for this clonotype. V and J are TRBV6-1 and TRBJ2-7, with D possibly TRBD2 on 6 matching bases. CDR3 length equals 15 residues. Germline V lookup: CDR1 MNHNS, CDR2 SASEGT. The V end lost 6 bases, the J end lost 1 base, and 16 bases lay between the germline ends. The chain's CDR3 is CASRIGSGLSYEQYF. The CDR3 DNA follows: TGTGCCAGCAGAATCGGCAGCGGGCTATCCTACGAGCAGTACTTC.

This chain joins TRBV20-1 and TRBJ2-5, with D unclear. V was clipped by 0 bases and J by 0 bases, with 2 bases between them. This CDR3 is 12 amino acids long. Germline lookup yields CDR1 DFQATT and CDR2 SNEGSKA (reference sequence). The CDR3 loop reads CSARDHQETQYF. DNA of the CDR3: TGCAGTGCTAGAGATCACCAAGAGACCCAGTACTTC.

The chain links TRBV30 to TRBJ1-1, with 9 bases fitting TRBD1. CDR3 length: 11 residues. V was pared by 4 bases and J by 11 bases, with 5 bases of the junction left unmatched. Germline V lookup: CDR1 GTSNPN, CDR2 SVGIG (reference sequence). As DNA, the CDR3 is TGTGCCTGGAATGACAGGGGGTACGCTTTCTTT. Translating it yields CAWNDRGYAFF. Filled out from reference TRBV30 and TRBJ1-1, the complete variable domain reads SQTIHQWPATLVQPVGSPLSLECTVEGTSNPNLYWYRQAAGRGLQLLFYSVGIGQISSEVPQNLSASRPQDRQFILSSKKLLLSDSGFYLCAWNDRGYAFFGQGTRLTVV.